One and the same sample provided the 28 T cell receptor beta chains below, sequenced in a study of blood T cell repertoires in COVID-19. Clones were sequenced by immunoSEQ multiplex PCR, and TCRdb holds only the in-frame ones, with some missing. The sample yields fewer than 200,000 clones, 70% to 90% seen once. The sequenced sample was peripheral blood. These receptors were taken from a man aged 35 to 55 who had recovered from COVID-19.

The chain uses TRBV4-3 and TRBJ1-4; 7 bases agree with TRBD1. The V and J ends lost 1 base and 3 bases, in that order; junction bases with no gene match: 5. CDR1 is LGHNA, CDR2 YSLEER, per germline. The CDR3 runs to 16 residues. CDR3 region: CASSQAGTGANEKLFF. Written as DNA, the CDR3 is TGCGCCAGCAGCCAAGCTGGAACAGGGGCTAATGAAAAACTGTTTTTT.

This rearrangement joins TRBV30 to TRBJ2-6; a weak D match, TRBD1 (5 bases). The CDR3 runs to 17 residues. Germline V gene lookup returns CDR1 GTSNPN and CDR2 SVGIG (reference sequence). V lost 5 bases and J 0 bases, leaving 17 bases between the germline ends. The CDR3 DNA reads TGTGCCTGGTCCCAGGGATTCGTTTTCTCTGGGGCCAACGTCCTGACTTTC. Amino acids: CAWSQGFVFSGANVLTF.

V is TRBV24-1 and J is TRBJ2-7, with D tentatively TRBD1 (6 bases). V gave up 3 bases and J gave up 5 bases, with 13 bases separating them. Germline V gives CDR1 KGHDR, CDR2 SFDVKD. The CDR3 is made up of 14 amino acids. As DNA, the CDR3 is TGTGCCACCAGTGATCCCGGACAGCATAACGAGCAGTACTTC. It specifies CATSDPGQHNEQYF.

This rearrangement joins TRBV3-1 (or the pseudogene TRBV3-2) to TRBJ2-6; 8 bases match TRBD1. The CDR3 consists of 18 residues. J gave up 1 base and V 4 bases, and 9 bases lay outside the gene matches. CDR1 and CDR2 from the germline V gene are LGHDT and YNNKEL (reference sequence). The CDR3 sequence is CASSPRAGGSSGANVLTF. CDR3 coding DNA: TGTGCCAGCAGCCCCCGAGCAGGGGGCTCGTCTGGGGCCAACGTCCTGACTTTC.

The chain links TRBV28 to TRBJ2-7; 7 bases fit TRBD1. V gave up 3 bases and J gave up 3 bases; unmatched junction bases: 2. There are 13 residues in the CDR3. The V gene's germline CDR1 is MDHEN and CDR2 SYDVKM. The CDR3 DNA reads TGTGCCAGCAGTTTGCAGGGGGTCTACGAGCAGTACTTC. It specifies CASSLQGVYEQYF.

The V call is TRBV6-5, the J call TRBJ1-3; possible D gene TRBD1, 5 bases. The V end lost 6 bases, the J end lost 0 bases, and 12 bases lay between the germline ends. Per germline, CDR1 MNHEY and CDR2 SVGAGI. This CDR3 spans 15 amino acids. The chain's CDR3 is CASSPDRSSGNTIYF. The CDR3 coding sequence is TGTGCCAGCAGCCCCGACAGAAGCTCTGGAAACACCATATATTTT.

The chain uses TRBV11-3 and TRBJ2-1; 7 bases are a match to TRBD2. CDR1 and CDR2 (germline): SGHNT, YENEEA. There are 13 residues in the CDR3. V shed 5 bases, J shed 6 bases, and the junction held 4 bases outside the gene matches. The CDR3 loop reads CASSRGSRNEQFF. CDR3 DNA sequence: TGTGCCAGCAGCCGCGGGAGTCGCAATGAGCAGTTCTTC.

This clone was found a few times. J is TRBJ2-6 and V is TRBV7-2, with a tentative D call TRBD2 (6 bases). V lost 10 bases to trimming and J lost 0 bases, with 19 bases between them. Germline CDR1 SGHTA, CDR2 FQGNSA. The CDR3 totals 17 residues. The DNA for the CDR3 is TGTGCCAACCCTATGGAGGGATCACACTCTGGGGCCAACGTCCTGACTTTC. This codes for CANPMEGSHSGANVLTF.

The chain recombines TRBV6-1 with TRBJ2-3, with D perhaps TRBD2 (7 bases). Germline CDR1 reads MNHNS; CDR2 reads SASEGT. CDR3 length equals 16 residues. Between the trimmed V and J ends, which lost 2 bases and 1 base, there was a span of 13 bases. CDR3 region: CASSEMGGLGTDTQYF. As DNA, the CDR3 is TGTGCCAGCAGTGAAATGGGGGGGCTCGGCACAGATACGCAGTATTTT.

The DNA of the CDR3 is TGCGCCAGCAGCTTGACAGGTATGAACACTGAAGCTTTCTTT. Its translation is CASSLTGMNTEAFF. The rearrangement links TRBV5-1 to TRBJ1-1, with D maybe TRBD1 (5 bases). Deletions cut 1 base from V and 0 bases from J, with 7 bases between. The germline CDR1 and CDR2 sequences are SGHRS and YFSETQ. This CDR3 has 14 amino acids.

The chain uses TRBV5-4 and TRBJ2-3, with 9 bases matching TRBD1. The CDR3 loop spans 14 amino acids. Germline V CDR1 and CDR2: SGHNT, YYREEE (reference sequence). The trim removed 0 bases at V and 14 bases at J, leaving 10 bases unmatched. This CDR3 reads CASSLALPGQGLYF. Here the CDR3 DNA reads TGTGCCAGCAGCTTGGCCCTACCGGGACAGGGACTGTATTTT.

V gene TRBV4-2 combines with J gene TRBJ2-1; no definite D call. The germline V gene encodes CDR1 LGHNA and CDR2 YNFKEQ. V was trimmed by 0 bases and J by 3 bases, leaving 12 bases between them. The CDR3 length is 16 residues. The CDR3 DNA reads TGTGCCAGCAGCCAAGATCTCATAGCCCTCTACAATGAGCAGTTCTTC. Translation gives CASSQDLIALYNEQFF.

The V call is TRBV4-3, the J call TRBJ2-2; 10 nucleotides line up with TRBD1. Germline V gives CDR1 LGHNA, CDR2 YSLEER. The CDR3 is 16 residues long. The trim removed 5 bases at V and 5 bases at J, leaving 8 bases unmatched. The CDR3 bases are TGCGCCAGCAGCGTAGGGACAGGGGACCTAACCGGGGAGCTGTTTTTT. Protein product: CASSVGTGDLTGELFF.

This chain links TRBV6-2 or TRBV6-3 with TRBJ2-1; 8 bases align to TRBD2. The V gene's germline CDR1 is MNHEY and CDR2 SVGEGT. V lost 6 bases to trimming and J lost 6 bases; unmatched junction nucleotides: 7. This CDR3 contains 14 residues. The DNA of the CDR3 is TGTGCCAGCAGCGGACTAGCCCTGGGCAATGAGCAGTTCTTC. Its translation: CASSGLALGNEQFF.

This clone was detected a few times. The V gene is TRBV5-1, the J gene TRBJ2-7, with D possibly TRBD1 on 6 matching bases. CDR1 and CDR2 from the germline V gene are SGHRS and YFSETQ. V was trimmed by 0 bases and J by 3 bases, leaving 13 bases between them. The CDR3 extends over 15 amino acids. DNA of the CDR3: TGCGCCAGCAGCTTGGGGGCAGGGGCCCACTACGAGCAGTACTTC. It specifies CASSLGAGAHYEQYF.

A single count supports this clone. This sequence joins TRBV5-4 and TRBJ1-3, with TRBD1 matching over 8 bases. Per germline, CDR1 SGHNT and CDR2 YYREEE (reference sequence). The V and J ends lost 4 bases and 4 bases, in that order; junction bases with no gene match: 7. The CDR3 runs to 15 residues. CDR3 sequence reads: CASSVQGANGNTIYF. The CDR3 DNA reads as TGTGCCAGCAGCGTCCAGGGGGCGAACGGAAACACCATATATTTT.

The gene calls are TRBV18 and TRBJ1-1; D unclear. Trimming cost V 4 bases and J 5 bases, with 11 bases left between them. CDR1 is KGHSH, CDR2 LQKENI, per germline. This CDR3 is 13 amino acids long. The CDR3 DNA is TGTGCCAGCTCACAGGGAGAGACGACTGAAGCTTTCTTT. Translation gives CASSQGETTEAFF.

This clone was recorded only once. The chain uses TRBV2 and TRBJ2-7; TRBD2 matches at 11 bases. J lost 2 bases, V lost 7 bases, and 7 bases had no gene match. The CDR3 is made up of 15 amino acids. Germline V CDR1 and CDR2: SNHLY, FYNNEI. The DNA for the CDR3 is TGTGCCAGCATGGGTCCGACTAGCGGGACCTACGAGCAGTACTTC. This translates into CASMGPTSGTYEQYF.

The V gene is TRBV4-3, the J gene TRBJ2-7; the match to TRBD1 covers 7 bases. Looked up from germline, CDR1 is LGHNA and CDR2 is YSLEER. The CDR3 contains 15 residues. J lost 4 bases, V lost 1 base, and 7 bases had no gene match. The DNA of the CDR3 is TGCGCCAGCAGCCAAGGGACAGGACCTTCTTACGAGCAGTACTTC. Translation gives CASSQGTGPSYEQYF.

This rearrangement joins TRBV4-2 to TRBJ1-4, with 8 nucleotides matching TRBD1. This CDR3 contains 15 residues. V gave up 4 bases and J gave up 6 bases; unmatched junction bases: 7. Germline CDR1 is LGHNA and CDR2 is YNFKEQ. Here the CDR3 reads CASSPRQGLDEKLFF. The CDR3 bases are TGTGCCAGCAGCCCCCGACAGGGGTTGGATGAAAAACTGTTTTTT.

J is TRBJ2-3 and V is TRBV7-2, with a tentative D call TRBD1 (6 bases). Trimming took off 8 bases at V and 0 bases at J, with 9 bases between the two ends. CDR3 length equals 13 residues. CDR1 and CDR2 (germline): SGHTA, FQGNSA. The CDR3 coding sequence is TGTGCCAGCCTGGACAGCAGCACAGATACGCAGTATTTT. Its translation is CASLDSSTDTQYF.

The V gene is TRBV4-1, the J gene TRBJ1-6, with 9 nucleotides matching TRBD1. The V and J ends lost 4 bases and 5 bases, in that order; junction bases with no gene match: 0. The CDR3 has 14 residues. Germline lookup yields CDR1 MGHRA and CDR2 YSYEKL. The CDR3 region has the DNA TGCGCCAGCAGCCGGGACAGGGATAATTCACCCCTCCACTTT. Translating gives CASSRDRDNSPLHF.

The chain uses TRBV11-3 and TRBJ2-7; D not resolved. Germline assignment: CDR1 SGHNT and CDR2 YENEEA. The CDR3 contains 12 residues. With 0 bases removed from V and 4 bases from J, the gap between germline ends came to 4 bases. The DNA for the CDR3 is TGTGCCAGCAGCTTAGATCGGTACGAGCAGTACTTC. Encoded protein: CASSLDRYEQYF. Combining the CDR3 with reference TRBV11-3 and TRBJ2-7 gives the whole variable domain EAGVVQSPRYKIIEKKQPVAFWCNPISGHNTLYWYLQNLGQGPELLIRYENEEAVDDSQLPKDRFSAERLKGVDSTLKIQPAELGDSAVYLCASSLDRYEQYFGPGTRLTVT.

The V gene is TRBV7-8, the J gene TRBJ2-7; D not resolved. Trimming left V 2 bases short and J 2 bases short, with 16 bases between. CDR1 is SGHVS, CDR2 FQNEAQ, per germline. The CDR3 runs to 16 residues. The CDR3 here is CASSLKSGVLTYEQYF. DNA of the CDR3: TGTGCCAGCAGCTTAAAATCAGGCGTACTGACCTACGAGCAGTACTTC. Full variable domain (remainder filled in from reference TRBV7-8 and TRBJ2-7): GAGVSQSPRYKVAKRGQDVALRCDPISGHVSLFWYQQALGQGPEFLTYFQNEAQLDKSGLPSDRFFAERPEGSVSTLKIQRTQQEDSAVYLCASSLKSGVLTYEQYFGPGTRLTVT.

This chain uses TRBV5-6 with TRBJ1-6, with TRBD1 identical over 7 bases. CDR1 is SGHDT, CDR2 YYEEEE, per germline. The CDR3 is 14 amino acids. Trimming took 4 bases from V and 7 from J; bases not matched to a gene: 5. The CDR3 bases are TGTGCCAGCAGCAACAGGGGTTACAATTCACCCCTCCACTTT. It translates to CASSNRGYNSPLHF.

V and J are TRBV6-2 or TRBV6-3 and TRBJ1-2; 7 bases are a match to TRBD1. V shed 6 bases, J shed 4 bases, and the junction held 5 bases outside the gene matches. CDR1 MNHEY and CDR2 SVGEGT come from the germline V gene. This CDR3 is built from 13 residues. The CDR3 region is CASSLDRAYGYTF. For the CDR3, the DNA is TGTGCCAGCAGCCTCGACAGGGCCTATGGCTACACCTTC.

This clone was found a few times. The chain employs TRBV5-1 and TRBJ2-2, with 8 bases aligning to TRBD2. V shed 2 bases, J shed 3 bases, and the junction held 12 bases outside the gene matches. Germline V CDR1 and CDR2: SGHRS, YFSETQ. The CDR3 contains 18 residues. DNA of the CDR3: TGCGCCAGCAGCTTCTCTCCTCGGGCGGGAGGAGACACCGGGGAGCTGTTTTTT. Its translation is CASSFSPRAGGDTGELFF.

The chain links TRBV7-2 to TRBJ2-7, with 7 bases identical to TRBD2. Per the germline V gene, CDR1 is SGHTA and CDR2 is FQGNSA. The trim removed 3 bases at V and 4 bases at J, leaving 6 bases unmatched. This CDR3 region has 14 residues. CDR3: CASSLGPGGYEQYF. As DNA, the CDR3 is TGTGCCAGCAGCTTGGGACCGGGGGGTTACGAGCAGTACTTC. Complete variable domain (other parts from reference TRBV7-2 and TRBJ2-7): GAGVSQSPSNKVTEKGKDVELRCDPISGHTALYWYRQSLGQGLEFLIYFQGNSAPDKSGLPSDRFSAERTGGSVSTLTIQRTQQEDSAVYLCASSLGPGGYEQYFGPGTRLTVT.